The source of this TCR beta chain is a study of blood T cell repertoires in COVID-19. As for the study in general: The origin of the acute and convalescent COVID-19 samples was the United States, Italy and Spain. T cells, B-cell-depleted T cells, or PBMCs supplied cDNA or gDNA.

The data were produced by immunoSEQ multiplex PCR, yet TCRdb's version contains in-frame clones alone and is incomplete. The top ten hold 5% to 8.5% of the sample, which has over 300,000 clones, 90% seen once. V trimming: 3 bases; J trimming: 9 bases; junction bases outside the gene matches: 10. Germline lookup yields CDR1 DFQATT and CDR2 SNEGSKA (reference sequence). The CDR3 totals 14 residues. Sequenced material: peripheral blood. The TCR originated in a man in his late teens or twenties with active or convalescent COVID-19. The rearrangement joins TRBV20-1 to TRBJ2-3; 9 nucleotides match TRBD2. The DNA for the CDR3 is TGCAGTGCTAGTCAGCGGGAGGCGATCGGAACGCAGTATTTT. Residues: CSASQREAIGTQYF.